This T cell receptor beta chain originates from a study of T cell responses to AZD1222 COVID-19 vaccine. The wider study: The study pooled second doses at about 4 or about 12 weeks.

Remarks on this clone: The antigen is not known.

The assay was immunoSEQ multiplex PCR, and TCRdb's table has in-frame clones only and misses some. The sample carries approximately 190,000 clones, roughly 93% recorded once. The ends lost 4 bases at V and 2 bases at J; junction bases unmatched: 8. The CDR3 has 18 residues. Germline values: CDR1 SGHNT, CDR2 YYREEE (reference sequence). Study observations and caveats: Unmutated variant regions are reportedly the target of nearly half of TCRs that are spike-specific.

The genes are TRBV5-4 and TRBJ2-5, with 16 bases that match TRBD2. The material sequenced was peripheral blood, taken on day 0 of AZD1222 vaccination. This sequence was found in an adult in good health. The CDR3 reads CASSLGTSGRARQETQYF. The CDR3 DNA is TGTGCCAGCAGCCTAGGGACTAGCGGGAGGGCTAGACAAGAGACCCAGTACTTC.